This T cell receptor (beta chain) originates from a study of blood T cell repertoires in COVID-19. Germline assignment: CDR1 MNHEY and CDR2 SVGAGI. Deletions cut 2 bases from V and 2 bases from J, with 10 bases between. The CDR3 totals 16 residues. Authors' data handling: Reference gene primer amplification in the assay estimated nucleated cell counts. Profiled with immunoSEQ multiplex PCR; TCRdb holds only in-frame clones, not every one. That table gives V, J and clone size, and the DNA gave D and trimming. The sample holds around 69,000 clones, roughly 79% seen once. The chain has TRBV6-5 and TRBJ2-6, with D maybe TRBD2 (5 bases). Sequenced input: peripheral blood. The source is an older woman with acute or convalescent COVID-19. The CDR3 protein is CASSYDFGTGANVLTF. DNA for the CDR3: TGTGCCAGCAGTTACGATTTCGGGACTGGGGCCAACGTCCTGACTTTC.